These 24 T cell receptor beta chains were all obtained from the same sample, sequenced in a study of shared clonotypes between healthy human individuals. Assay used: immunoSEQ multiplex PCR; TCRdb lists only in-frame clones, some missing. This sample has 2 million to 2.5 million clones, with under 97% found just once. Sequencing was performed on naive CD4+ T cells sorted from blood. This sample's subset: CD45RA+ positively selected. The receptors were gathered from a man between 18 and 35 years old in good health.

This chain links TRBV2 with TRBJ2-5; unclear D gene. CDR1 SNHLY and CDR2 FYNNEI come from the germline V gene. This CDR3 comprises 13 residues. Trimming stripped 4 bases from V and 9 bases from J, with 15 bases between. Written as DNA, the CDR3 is TGTGCCAGCAGTGCCGACAAAGTCATGCCCCAGTACTTC. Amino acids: CASSADKVMPQYF.

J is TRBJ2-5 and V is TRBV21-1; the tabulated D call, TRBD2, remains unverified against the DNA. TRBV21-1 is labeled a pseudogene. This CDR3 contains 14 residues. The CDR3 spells CASTTAGSGKTQYF. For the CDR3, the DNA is TGTGCCAGCACCACCGCGGGTTCGGGAAAGACCCAGTACTTC.

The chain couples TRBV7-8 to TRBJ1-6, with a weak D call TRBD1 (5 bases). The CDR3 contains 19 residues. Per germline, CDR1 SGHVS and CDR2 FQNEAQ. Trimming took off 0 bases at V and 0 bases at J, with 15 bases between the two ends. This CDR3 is CASSLARDVDPSYNSPLHF. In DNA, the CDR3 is TGTGCCAGCAGCTTAGCGCGGGACGTCGATCCCTCCTATAATTCACCCCTCCACTTT.

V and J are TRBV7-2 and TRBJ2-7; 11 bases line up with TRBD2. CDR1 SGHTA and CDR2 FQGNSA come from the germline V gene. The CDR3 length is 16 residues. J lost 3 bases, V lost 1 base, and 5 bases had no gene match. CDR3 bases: TGTGCCAGCAGCTTAGACGGGACTAGCGGCTTCTACGAGCAGTACTTC. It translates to CASSLDGTSGFYEQYF.

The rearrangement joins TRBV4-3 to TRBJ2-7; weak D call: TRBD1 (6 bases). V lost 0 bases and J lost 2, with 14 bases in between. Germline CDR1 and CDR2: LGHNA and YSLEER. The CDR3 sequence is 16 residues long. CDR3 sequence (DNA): TGCGCCAGCAGCCAAGATTGGCAGGGGCGTACCTACGAGCAGTACTTC. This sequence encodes CASSQDWQGRTYEQYF.

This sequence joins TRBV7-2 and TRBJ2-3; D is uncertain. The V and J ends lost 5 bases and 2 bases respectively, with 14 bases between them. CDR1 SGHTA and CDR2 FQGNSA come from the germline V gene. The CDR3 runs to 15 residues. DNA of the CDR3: TGTGCCAGCAGCCGGCTGGGCGGAAACACAGATACGCAGTATTTT. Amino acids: CASSRLGGNTDTQYF.

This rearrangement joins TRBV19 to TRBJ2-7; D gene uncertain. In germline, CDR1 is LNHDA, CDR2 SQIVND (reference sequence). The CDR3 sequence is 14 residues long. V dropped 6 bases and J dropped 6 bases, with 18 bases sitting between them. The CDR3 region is CASSRGPRPAEQYF. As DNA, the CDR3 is TGTGCCAGTAGCAGAGGACCTAGACCTGCCGAGCAGTACTTC.

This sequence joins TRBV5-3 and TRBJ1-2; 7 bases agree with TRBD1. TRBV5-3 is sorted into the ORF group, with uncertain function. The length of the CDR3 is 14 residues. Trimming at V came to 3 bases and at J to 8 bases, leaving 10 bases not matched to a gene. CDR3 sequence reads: CARSSATGSSGYTF. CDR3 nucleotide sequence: TGTGCCAGAAGCTCTGCGACAGGGAGTAGCGGCTACACCTTC.

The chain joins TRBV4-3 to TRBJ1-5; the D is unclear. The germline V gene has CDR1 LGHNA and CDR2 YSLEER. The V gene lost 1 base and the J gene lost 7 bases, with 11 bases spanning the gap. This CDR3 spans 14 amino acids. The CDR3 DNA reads TGCGCCAGCAGCCAAGTCTCTGAGGAACAGCCCCAGCATTTT. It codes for CASSQVSEEQPQHF.

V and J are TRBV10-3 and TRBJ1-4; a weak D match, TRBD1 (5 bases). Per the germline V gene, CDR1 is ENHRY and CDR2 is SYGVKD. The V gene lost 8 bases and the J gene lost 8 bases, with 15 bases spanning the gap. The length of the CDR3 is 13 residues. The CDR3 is CAIQGGVEEKLFF. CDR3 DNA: TGTGCCATCCAAGGAGGGGTAGAGGAAAAACTGTTTTTT.

Written as DNA, the CDR3 is TGTGCCTGGAGTGTGGGGATGTTTGCGGATGAGCAGTTCTTC. It yields the protein CAWSVGMFADEQFF. The chain has TRBV30 and TRBJ2-1; D ambiguous. CDR3 length: 14 amino acids. The ends were cut back, 0 bases at V and 8 bases at J, with 14 bases in the middle. Germline V gene lookup returns CDR1 GTSNPN and CDR2 SVGIG (reference sequence).

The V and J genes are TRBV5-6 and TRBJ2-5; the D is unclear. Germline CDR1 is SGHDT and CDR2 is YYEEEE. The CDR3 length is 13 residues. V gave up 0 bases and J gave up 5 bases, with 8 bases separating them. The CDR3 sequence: CASSLATGETQYF. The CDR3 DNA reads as TGTGCCAGCAGCTTGGCAACCGGGGAGACCCAGTACTTC.

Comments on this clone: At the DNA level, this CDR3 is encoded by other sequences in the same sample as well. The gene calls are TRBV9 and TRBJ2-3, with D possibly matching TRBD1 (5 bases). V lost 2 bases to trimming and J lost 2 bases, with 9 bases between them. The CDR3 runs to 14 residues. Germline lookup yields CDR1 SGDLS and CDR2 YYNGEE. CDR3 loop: CASSVDTNTDTQYF. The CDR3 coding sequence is TGTGCCAGCAGCGTGGACACTAACACAGATACGCAGTATTTT.

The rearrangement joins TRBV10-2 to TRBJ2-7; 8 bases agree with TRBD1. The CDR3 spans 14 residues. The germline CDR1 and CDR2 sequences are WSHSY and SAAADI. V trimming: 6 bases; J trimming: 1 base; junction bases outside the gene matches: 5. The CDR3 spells CASRPDRVSYEQYF. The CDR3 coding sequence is TGCGCCAGCAGACCGGACAGGGTTTCCTACGAGCAGTACTTC.

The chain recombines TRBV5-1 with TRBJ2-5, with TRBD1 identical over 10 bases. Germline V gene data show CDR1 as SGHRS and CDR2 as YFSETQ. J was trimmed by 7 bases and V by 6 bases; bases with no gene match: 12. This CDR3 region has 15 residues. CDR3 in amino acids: CASTLATGGGVTQYF. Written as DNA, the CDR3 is TGCGCCAGCACCCTGGCGACAGGGGGCGGAGTGACCCAGTACTTC.

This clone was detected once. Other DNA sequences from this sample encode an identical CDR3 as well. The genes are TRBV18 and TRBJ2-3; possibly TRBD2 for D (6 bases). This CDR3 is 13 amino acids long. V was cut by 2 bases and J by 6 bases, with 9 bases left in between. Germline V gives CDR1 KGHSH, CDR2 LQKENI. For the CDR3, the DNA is TGTGCCAGCTCACCAACACTAGCTGATACGCAGTATTTT. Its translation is CASSPTLADTQYF.

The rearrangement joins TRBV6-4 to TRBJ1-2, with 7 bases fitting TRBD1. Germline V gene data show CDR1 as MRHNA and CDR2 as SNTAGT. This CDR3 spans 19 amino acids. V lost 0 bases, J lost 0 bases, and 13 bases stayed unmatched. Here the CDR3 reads CASSDSRLTGEGTNYGYTF. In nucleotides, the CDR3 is TGTGCCAGCAGTGACTCGAGATTAACAGGGGAGGGCACTAACTATGGCTACACCTTC.

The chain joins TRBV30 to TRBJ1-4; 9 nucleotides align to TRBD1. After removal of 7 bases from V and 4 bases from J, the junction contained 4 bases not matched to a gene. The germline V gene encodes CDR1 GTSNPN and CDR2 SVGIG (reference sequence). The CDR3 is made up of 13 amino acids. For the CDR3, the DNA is TGTGCCTCGGGGGGACAGGGTAATGAAAAACTGTTTTTT. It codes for CASGGQGNEKLFF.

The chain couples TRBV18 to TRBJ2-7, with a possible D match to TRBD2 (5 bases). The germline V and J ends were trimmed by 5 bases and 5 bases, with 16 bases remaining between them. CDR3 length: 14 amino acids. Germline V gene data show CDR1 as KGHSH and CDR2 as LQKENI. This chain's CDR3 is CASSFEGQSNEQYF. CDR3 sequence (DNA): TGTGCCAGCTCATTCGAGGGTCAGTCAAACGAGCAGTACTTC.

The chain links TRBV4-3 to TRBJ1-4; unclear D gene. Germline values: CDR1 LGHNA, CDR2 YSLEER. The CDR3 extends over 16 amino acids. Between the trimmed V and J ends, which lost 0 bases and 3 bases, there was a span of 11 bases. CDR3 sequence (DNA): TGCGCCAGCAGCCAAGATCTAAGGTTAGCTAATGAAAAACTGTTTTTT. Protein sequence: CASSQDLRLANEKLFF.

The CDR3 nucleotides read TGCGCCAGCCACCCGGGGTGGGGGACAGATACGCAGTATTTT. Protein: CASHPGWGTDTQYF. J is TRBJ2-3 and V is TRBV10-1; possibly TRBD1 or TRBD2 for D (5 bases each). The germline V gene has CDR1 WNHNN and CDR2 SYGVQD (reference sequence). This CDR3 comprises 14 residues. The V end lost 8 bases, the J end lost 3 bases, and 15 bases lay between the germline ends.

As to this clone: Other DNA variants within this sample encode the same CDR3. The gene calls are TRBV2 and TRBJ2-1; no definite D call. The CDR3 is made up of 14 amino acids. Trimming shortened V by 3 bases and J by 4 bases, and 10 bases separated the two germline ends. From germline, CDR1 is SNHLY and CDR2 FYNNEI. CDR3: CASSEGLGYNEQFF. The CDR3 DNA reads TGTGCCAGCAGTGAGGGCCTTGGGTACAATGAGCAGTTCTTC.

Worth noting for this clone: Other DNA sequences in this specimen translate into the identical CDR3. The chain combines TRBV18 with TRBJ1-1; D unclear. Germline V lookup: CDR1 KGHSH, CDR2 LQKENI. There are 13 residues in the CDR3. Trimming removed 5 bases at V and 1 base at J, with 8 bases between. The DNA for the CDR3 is TGTGCCAGCTCATCAGGTCAGAACACTGAAGCTTTCTTT. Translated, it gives CASSSGQNTEAFF. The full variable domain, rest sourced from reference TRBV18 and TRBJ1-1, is NAGVMQNPRHLVRRRGQEARLRCSPMKGHSHVYWYRQLPEEGLKFMVYLQKENIIDESGMPKERFSAEFPKEGPSILRIQQVVRGDSAAYFCASSSGQNTEAFFGQGTRLTVV.

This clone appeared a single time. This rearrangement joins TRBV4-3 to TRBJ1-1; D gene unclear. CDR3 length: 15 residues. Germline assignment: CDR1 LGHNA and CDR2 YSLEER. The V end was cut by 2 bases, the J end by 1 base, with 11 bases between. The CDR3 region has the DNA TGCGCCAGCAGCCAATCAAATCCCGGGAACACTGAAGCTTTCTTT. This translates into CASSQSNPGNTEAFF.